This TCR beta chain comes out of a study of blood T cell repertoires in COVID-19. Study at large: COVID-19 samples collected from the United States, Italy and Spain covered acute and convalescent phases. The cDNA or gDNA used as material had been derived from T cells, B-cell-depleted T cells, or PBMCs.

Germline V gene sequence: CDR1 SGHTA, CDR2 FQGTGA. The V and J ends lost 6 bases and 2 bases, in that order; junction bases with no gene match: 5. The CDR3 runs 15 residues. Authors' data handling: Amplification with reference gene primers provided the estimates of nucleated cell counts. Libraries were prepared by immunoSEQ multiplex PCR; TCRdb keeps only in-frame clonotypes and omits some of them. V and J calls and clone size come straight from that table; D and trimming were deduced from the DNA. Seen here are some 220,000 clones, 75% to 85% observed once, and the top ten hold 9.7%. The chain employs TRBV7-3 and TRBJ2-3, with 10 bases aligning to TRBD2. The specimen sequenced was peripheral blood. The receptor's source is a man aged 50 to 60 with active or convalescent COVID-19. Here the CDR3 DNA reads TGTGCCAGCAGACCAGCGGGGGGGACCACAGATACGCAGTATTTT. Protein sequence: CASRPAGGTTDTQYF.